This T cell receptor (beta chain) emerged from a study of cytomegalovirus exposure and HLA in healthy donors. This clone appeared a single time. Its antigen is not identified. The donors were members of the roughly 130-subject validation cohort (separate from the approximately 650-subject first cohort). Study-wide points: Researchers catalogued roughly 170 TCR beta chains as cytomegalovirus-associated.

Measured with immunoSEQ multiplex PCR; TCRdb has only the in-frame clones, and not every one. The repertoire has some 170,000 clones, around 96% of them found once; the top ten carry 0.89%. The CDR3 spans 15 residues. The trim removed 6 bases at V and 6 bases at J, leaving 8 bases unmatched. From germline, CDR1 is MNHEY and CDR2 SVGAGI. Material: PBMCs. This clonotype was sampled from a woman aged 18-35 years in good health and CMV-seronegative. V gene TRBV6-5 combines with J gene TRBJ2-1, with 10 bases lining up with TRBD2. As DNA, the CDR3 is TGTGCCAGCAGCAAACTAGCGGGGCTAAGCAATGAGCAGTTCTTC. As protein: CASSKLAGLSNEQFF.